This TCR beta chain was sequenced during a study of read filtering for tumor transcriptome and immune sequencing. Molecular barcoded adaptors covering alpha/delta and beta/gamma chains were used on roughly 400 ng RNA. Each CDR3 protein gets one entry after TCRdb re-called the reads with MiXCR. The profile shows about 5,500 distinct CDR3 sequences, roughly 21% of them singletons. The germline V gene has CDR1 SGHTA and CDR2 FQGNSA. V was trimmed by 5 bases and J by 2 bases, leaving 13 bases between them. CDR3 length: 14 residues. Study results and limitations: Approximately 80% of IR-seq clonotypes had one read, totaling around 4% of reads; RNA-seq: 74.6% and 44.6%.

This clonotype was observed once. No antigen is known for it. The chain joins TRBV7-2 to TRBJ2-7; D might be TRBD2 (6 bases). The sequenced sample consisted of a population of CD138-negative cells sorted from bone marrow. This sequence originates from a donor over 35 with multiple myeloma. Here the CDR3 reads CASSRSAGPYEQYF. The CDR3 DNA reads TGTGCCAGCAGCCGCAGCGCGGGACCCTACGAGCAGTACTTC.